These 16 T cell receptor beta chains share one sample of origin, sequenced in a study of blood T cell repertoires in COVID-19. Sequenced by immunoSEQ multiplex PCR; TCRdb stores in-frame clones only, minus some. The sample records a few hundred thousand clones, around 86% being singletons. The specimen sequenced was peripheral blood. The receptor set was obtained from a woman between 65 and 79 years old with COVID-19, enrolled during active disease.

The rearrangement uses TRBV19 and TRBJ2-1; 11 nucleotides align to TRBD2. Germline V gene data show CDR1 as LNHDA and CDR2 as SQIVND (reference sequence). The CDR3 covers 15 residues. V shed 5 bases and J 10 bases; nucleotides not matched to a gene: 10. The CDR3 loop reads CASSALAGEGNEQFF. In DNA form, the CDR3 reads TGTGCCAGTAGTGCACTAGCGGGAGAGGGGAACGAGCAGTTCTTC. Looking up the rest from reference TRBV19 and TRBJ2-1 gives the full variable domain: DGGITQSPKYLFRKEGQNVTLSCEQNLNHDAMYWYRQDPGQGLRLIYYSQIVNDFQKGDIAEGYSVSREKKESFPLTVTSAQKNPTAFYLCASSALAGEGNEQFFGPGTRLTVL.

This chain connects TRBV7-9 to TRBJ2-1, with TRBD1 matching 7 bases. V was pared by 8 bases and J by 6 bases, with 7 bases of the junction left unmatched. CDR3 size: 13 residues. Germline V CDR1 and CDR2: SEHNR, FQNEAQ (reference sequence). The CDR3 sequence: CASFLAGGNEQFF. CDR3 nucleotides: TGTGCCAGCTTCCTGGCAGGGGGCAATGAGCAGTTCTTC.

The V gene is TRBV19, the J gene TRBJ1-1, with D possibly TRBD1 on 5 matching bases. There are 14 residues in the CDR3. The V end was cut by 7 bases, the J end by 1 base, with 13 bases between. Looked up from germline, CDR1 is LNHDA and CDR2 is SQIVND (reference sequence). The CDR3 DNA follows: TGTGCCAGTACCATTAGGGGATCGAACACTGAAGCTTTCTTT. It specifies CASTIRGSNTEAFF.

The genes are TRBV4-2 and TRBJ2-5; 9 bases line up with TRBD2. CDR1 LGHNA and CDR2 YNFKEQ come from the germline V gene. V lost 1 base, J lost 5 bases, and 8 bases stayed unmatched. This CDR3 region has 16 residues. This chain's CDR3 is CASSQGVAGERETQYF. The CDR3 nucleotides read TGTGCCAGCAGCCAAGGGGTAGCGGGAGAGAGGGAGACCCAGTACTTC.

The chain employs TRBV4-3 and TRBJ2-3; 7 bases are a match to TRBD2. V dropped 5 bases and J dropped 4; count of bases not matched to a gene: 12. CDR3 length equals 16 residues. Germline CDR1 is LGHNA and CDR2 is YSLEER. CDR3 nucleotides: TGCGCCAGCAGCGAATCTTCGGAGCGGGACGCAGATACGCAGTATTTT. Protein sequence: CASSESSERDADTQYF.

The V call is TRBV5-1, the J call TRBJ1-4; 10 bases fit TRBD1. The CDR3 covers 14 residues. Germline CDR1 is SGHRS and CDR2 is YFSETQ. The junction had 1 base not matched to a gene; V was cut back by 2 bases and J by 6 bases. In DNA, the CDR3 is TGCGCCAGCAGCTTAGGGACAGGGGATGAAAAACTGTTTTTT. It encodes CASSLGTGDEKLFF.

The chain recombines TRBV29-1 with TRBJ2-7; D is possibly TRBD2 (5 bases). V was cut by 4 bases and J by 0 bases, with 16 bases left in between. CDR3 length: 15 residues. CDR1 is SQVTM, CDR2 ANQGSEA, per germline. The DNA for the CDR3 is TGCAGCGTTGCAGGAGCGGCTACTGACTCCTACGAGCAGTACTTC. Amino acid sequence: CSVAGAATDSYEQYF.

V gene TRBV11-2 combines with J gene TRBJ1-1; TRBD1 matches 7 bases. This CDR3 contains 15 residues. The germline gives CDR1 SGHAT, CDR2 FQNNGV. The V and J ends lost 4 bases and 3 bases, in that order; junction bases with no gene match: 8. The CDR3 sequence: CASSSTGGGDTEAFF. CDR3 DNA sequence: TGTGCCAGCAGCTCCACCGGAGGGGGCGACACTGAAGCTTTCTTT. Variable domain in full (rest from reference TRBV11-2 and TRBJ1-1): EAGVAQSPRYKIIEKRQSVAFWCNPISGHATLYWYQQILGQGPKLLIQFQNNGVVDDSQLPKDRFSAERLKGVDSTLKIQPAKLEDSAVYLCASSSTGGGDTEAFFGQGTRLTVV.

This chain joins TRBV27 and TRBJ1-5, with a tentative D call TRBD1 (5 bases). CDR1 and CDR2 (germline): MNHEY, SMNVEV (reference sequence). The germline V and J ends were trimmed by 3 bases and 1 base, with 7 bases remaining between them. This CDR3 contains 14 residues. In nucleotides, the CDR3 is TGTGCCAGCAGTTTCACAGGAAGCAATCAGCCCCAGCATTTT. Protein sequence: CASSFTGSNQPQHF.

This clone has a handful of counts. This chain uses TRBV28 with TRBJ1-2, with TRBD1 matching over 8 bases. CDR1 MDHEN and CDR2 SYDVKM come from the germline V gene. With 8 bases clipped from V and 8 bases from J, the junction kept 10 bases outside the gene matches. The CDR3 covers 13 residues. The CDR3 DNA sequence: TGTGCCAGCTATACGACAGGGGTCGGGGGCTACACCTTC. This codes for CASYTTGVGGYTF.

This sequence joins TRBV3-1 (or the pseudogene TRBV3-2) and TRBJ2-7, with D perhaps matching TRBD2 (6 bases). V lost 4 bases, J lost 2 bases, and 12 bases lay in between. Germline V gene sequence: CDR1 LGHDT, CDR2 YNNKEL (reference sequence). The CDR3 consists of 14 residues. CDR3 protein: CASSPFSGTYEQYF. In DNA, the CDR3 is TGTGCCAGCAGCCCATTTAGCGGAACCTACGAGCAGTACTTC.

The chain couples TRBV7-9 to TRBJ2-2; D gene unclear. This CDR3 region has 11 residues. CDR1 and CDR2 (germline): SEHNR, FQNEAQ (reference sequence). V lost 5 bases and J 8 bases, leaving 6 bases between the germline ends. Here the CDR3 reads CASSQEGELFF. CDR3 bases: TGTGCCAGCAGCCAAGAGGGGGAGCTGTTTTTT.

The chain has TRBV11-3 and TRBJ1-1; no reliable D call. The V gene's germline CDR1 is SGHNT and CDR2 YENEEA. The V end lost 1 base, the J end lost 1 base, and 4 bases lay between the germline ends. The CDR3 contains 13 residues. CDR3 loop: CASSLVKNTEAFF. DNA of the CDR3: TGTGCCAGCAGCTTAGTTAAGAACACTGAAGCTTTCTTT. The variable domain in full, completed from reference TRBV11-3 and TRBJ1-1, reads EAGVVQSPRYKIIEKKQPVAFWCNPISGHNTLYWYLQNLGQGPELLIRYENEEAVDDSQLPKDRFSAERLKGVDSTLKIQPAELGDSAVYLCASSLVKNTEAFFGQGTRLTVV.

V usage is TRBV14 and J usage is TRBJ1-3, with D possibly being TRBD1 (5 bases). This CDR3 region has 16 residues. Germline CDR1 SGHDN, CDR2 FVKESK. Trimming shortened V by 3 bases and J by 2 bases, and 14 bases separated the two germline ends. The CDR3 here is CASSQGGRVAGNTIYF. In DNA form, the CDR3 reads TGTGCCAGCAGCCAGGGGGGTCGAGTAGCTGGAAACACCATATATTTT. The full variable domain, its missing parts supplied by reference TRBV14 and TRBJ1-3, is EAGVTQFPSHSVIEKGQTVTLRCDPISGHDNLYWYRRVMGKEIKFLLHFVKESKQDESGMPNNRFLAERTGGTYSTLKVQPAELEDSGVYFCASSQGGRVAGNTIYFGEGSWLTVV.

This rearrangement joins TRBV3-1 (or the pseudogene TRBV3-2) to TRBJ2-7, with TRBD2 matching 9 bases. The CDR3 contains 15 residues. The germline V gene encodes CDR1 LGHDT and CDR2 YNNKEL (reference sequence). V was pared by 1 base and J by 0 bases, with 1 base of the junction left unmatched. The CDR3 DNA follows: TGTGCCAGCAGCCAAGGACTAGCGGACTCCTACGAGCAGTACTTC. It yields the protein CASSQGLADSYEQYF.

The rearrangement joins TRBV9 to TRBJ1-1, with 7 bases aligning to TRBD1. J was trimmed by 1 base and V by 0 bases; bases with no gene match: 3. This CDR3 is 15 amino acids long. Germline CDR1 reads SGDLS; CDR2 reads YYNGEE. The CDR3 nucleotides are TGTGCCAGCAGCGTAGCTTCAGGGGGGAACACTGAAGCTTTCTTT. The encoded protein is CASSVASGGNTEAFF.